This entry describes one T cell receptor (beta chain). Sequencing was performed with immunoSEQ multiplex PCR; in TCRdb, only in-frame clones are kept and a portion is missing. The sample has 100,000 or so clones, approximately 92% seen once; the top ten hold around 5.7%. The data were taken from a study of blood T cell repertoires in COVID-19. Across the study: Sources were T cells, B-cell-depleted T cells, or PBMCs; the material itself was cDNA or gDNA.

Per the germline V gene, CDR1 is SGDLS and CDR2 is YYNGEE. The V and J ends lost 3 bases and 1 base respectively, with 13 bases between them. The CDR3 contains 16 residues. Material for sequencing was peripheral blood. The chain recombines TRBV9 with TRBJ2-2; weak D call: TRBD2 (6 bases). This receptor was obtained from a man in his sixties or seventies with acute or convalescent COVID-19. CDR3 coding DNA: TGTGCCAGCAGCGCAACCGGGACTCTGAACACCGGGGAGCTGTTTTTT. Translation: CASSATGTLNTGELFF.